The text below deals with one T cell receptor beta chain. Its antigen remains unknown. The data stem from a study of T cell repertoires in cytomegalovirus infection. Study overall: HLA-B-restricted CMV epitopes that are well studied, plus recently identified HLA-C-restricted ones, were used by the study. CMV infection together with matching HLA type was indicated by public TCR beta signatures. Findings of the study overall: Individuals carrying CMV plus the relevant HLA were identified by cumulative frequency of public TCR beta families. The ex vivo response showed dominance by HLA-C-restricted CMV-specific TCR beta clonotypes.

The CDR3 spans 15 residues. V was pared by 5 bases and J by 2 bases, with 16 bases between. Germline V gene sequence: CDR1 KGHSH, CDR2 LQKENI. Each CDR3 protein is one row after TCRdb ran MiXCR on the reads. Counted here are some 940,000 distinct CDR3 sequences, more than 25% occurring once; the ten biggest clones make up over 11%. The chain carries TRBV18 and TRBJ2-7, with D perhaps given as TRBD1 or TRBD2 (5 bases each). The sequencing used cultured CD8+ T cells from PBMCs, collected from culture after CMV antigen stimulation. The receptor comes from a human donor in good health (CMV status not recorded). Some clones in this sample may be carry-over from other donors' samples. The CDR3 nucleotides read TGTGCCAGCTCAAGGACCGGGACGGAAACCTACGAGCAGTACTTC. As protein: CASSRTGTETYEQYF.